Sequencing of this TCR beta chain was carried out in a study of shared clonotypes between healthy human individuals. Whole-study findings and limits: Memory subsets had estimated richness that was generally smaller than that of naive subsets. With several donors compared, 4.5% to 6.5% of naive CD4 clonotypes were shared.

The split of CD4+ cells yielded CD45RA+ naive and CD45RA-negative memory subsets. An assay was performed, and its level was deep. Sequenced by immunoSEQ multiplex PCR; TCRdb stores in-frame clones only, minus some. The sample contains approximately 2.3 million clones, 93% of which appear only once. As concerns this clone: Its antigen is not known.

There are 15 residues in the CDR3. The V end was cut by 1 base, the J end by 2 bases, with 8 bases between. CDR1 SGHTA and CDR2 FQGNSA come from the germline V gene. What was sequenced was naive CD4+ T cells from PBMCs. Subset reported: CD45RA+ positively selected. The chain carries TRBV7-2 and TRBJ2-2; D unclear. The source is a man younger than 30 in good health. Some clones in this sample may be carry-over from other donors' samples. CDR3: CASSLGLHNTGELFF. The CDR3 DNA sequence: TGTGCCAGCAGCTTAGGGCTCCATAACACCGGGGAGCTGTTTTTT.